These T cell receptor beta chains were read from a single sample in a study of blood T cell repertoires in COVID-19. Method: immunoSEQ multiplex PCR; TCRdb's copy keeps in-frame clones and lacks some. The sample has approximately 170,000 clones, 70% to 85% seen once; the top ten hold roughly 12%. The source material was peripheral blood. The origin of the receptors is a woman in her forties or fifties with acute or convalescent COVID-19. The CDR3 runs from the conserved cysteine through the conserved F or W. Each record gives: clone size, J gene, D gene, V gene, CDR3 protein, CDR3 DNA. A D gene is named only where the DNA matches it firmly. Part of the rows lack a size; the others show once, few, many or a class for expanded clones.

- TRBJ2-7 - TRBV7-2 CASSLGGPQEGEQYF TGTGCCAGCAGCTTAGGTGGGCCCCAGGAGGGCGAGCAGTACTTC
- TRBJ1-1 TRBD1 TRBV18 CASSPLDRDTEAFF TGTGCCAGCTCTCCCTTAGACAGGGACACTGAAGCTTTCTTT
- TRBJ2-7 - TRBV11-2 CASSLGDPSWGVNYEQYF TGTGCCAGCAGCTTAGGAGACCCGTCGTGGGGGGTTAATTACGAGCAGTACTTC
- TRBJ2-1 - TRBV9 CASSVALGRSNEQFF TGTGCCAGCAGCGTAGCTCTCGGGAGAAGCAATGAGCAGTTCTTC
- TRBJ1-6 TRBD1 TRBV7-8 CASSLTGGSSYNSPLHF TGTGCCAGCAGCTTAACAGGGGGCAGCTCCTATAATTCACCCCTCCACTTT
- TRBJ1-4 - TRBV28 CASGAGDHEKLFF TGTGCCAGCGGGGCAGGGGATCATGAAAAACTGTTTTTT
few TRBJ1-2 TRBD1 TRBV6-2/TRBV6-3 CASTPSGQGYGYTF TGTGCCAGCACCCCATCGGGACAGGGGTATGGCTACACCTTC
- TRBJ2-3 TRBD1 TRBV2 CASIVGSGGKDTQYF TGTGCCAGCATCGTCGGGTCAGGGGGTAAAGATACGCAGTATTTT
- TRBJ2-6 - TRBV24-1 CATSRASGANVLTF TGTGCCACCTCCCGAGCATCTGGGGCCAACGTCCTGACTTTC
- TRBJ2-7 - TRBV15 CATSRGGSKTYEQYF TGTGCCACCAGCAGAGGCGGCTCAAAAACCTACGAGCAGTACTTC
- TRBJ2-2 - TRBV11-3 CASSFVETGELFF TGTGCCAGCAGCTTTGTAGAGACCGGGGAGCTGTTTTTT
- TRBJ2-2 - TRBV6-4 CASSVDTGELFF TGTGCCAGCAGTGTCGACACCGGGGAGCTGTTTTTT
- TRBJ2-7 - TRBV7-9 CASSLGGIAYEQYF TGTGCCAGCAGCTTAGGCGGGATAGCCTACGAGCAGTACTTC
- TRBJ1-1 - TRBV20-1 CSARLPPGAFF TGCAGTGCTAGACTCCCTCCGGGAGCTTTCTTT
- TRBJ1-5 TRBD1 TRBV6-1 CASSEYNRGQGPQHF TGTGCCAGCAGTGAATATAACAGGGGCCAAGGGCCCCAGCATTTT
- TRBJ2-7 TRBD1 TRBV10-1 CASAGTGNGEQYF TGCGCCAGTGCCGGGACAGGGAACGGCGAGCAGTACTTC
few TRBJ2-1 - TRBV28 CASITPGTPYNEQFF TGTGCCAGTATTACCCCCGGGACTCCGTACAATGAGCAGTTCTTC
- TRBJ2-4 - TRBV24-1 CATSEHTQGWASKNIQYF TGTGCCACCAGTGAACATACACAGGGTTGGGCAAGCAAAAACATTCAGTACTTC
once TRBJ2-7 - TRBV7-6 CASSLDEAASSYEQYF TGTGCCAGCAGCTTAGATGAGGCTGCGAGCTCCTACGAGCAGTACTTC
- TRBJ2-1 TRBD2 TRBV6-1 CASSELKLAGAPDEQFF TGTGCCAGCAGTGAATTGAAACTAGCGGGAGCCCCAGATGAGCAGTTCTTC
- TRBJ1-2 TRBD1 TRBV14 CASSQPGTGYGYTF TGTGCCAGCAGCCAGCCCGGGACAGGGTATGGCTACACCTTC
- TRBJ1-4 TRBD1 TRBV10-3 CAIRQGYNEKLFF TGTGCCATCAGACAGGGGTATAATGAAAAACTGTTTTTT
- TRBJ2-1 - TRBV10-3 CAISAQGQNNEQFF TGTGCCATCAGTGCACAGGGTCAAAACAATGAGCAGTTCTTC
- TRBJ1-6 - TRBV2 CASNLENSPLHF TGTGCCAGCAATCTAGAGAATTCACCCCTCCACTTT
- TRBJ2-1 TRBD1 TRBV19 CASSQISGQPYNEQFF TGTGCCAGTAGTCAAATCTCGGGACAGCCCTACAATGAGCAGTTCTTC
few TRBJ2-7 - TRBV7-9 CASKIWGDHEQYF TGTGCCAGCAAGATCTGGGGGGACCACGAGCAGTACTTC
few TRBJ1-1 - TRBV19 CASSTGALNTEAFF TGTGCCAGTAGTACAGGGGCCCTGAACACTGAAGCTTTCTTT
- TRBJ2-1 - TRBV19 CASSIGTGVYNEQFF TGTGCCAGTAGTATAGGGACGGGGGTGTACAATGAGCAGTTCTTC
- TRBJ2-2 TRBD1 TRBV6-5 CATKTGTGGTGELFF TGTGCCACCAAGACGGGGACAGGGGGGACCGGGGAGCTGTTTTTT
- TRBJ2-2 TRBD1 TRBV11-2 CASIPGTGNTGELFF TGTGCCAGCATCCCGGGGACAGGGAACACCGGGGAGCTGTTTTTT
- TRBJ2-7 TRBD2 TRBV4-2 CASSQDLSSGGPYEQYF TGTGCCAGCAGCCAAGATTTGTCTAGCGGGGGCCCCTACGAGCAGTACTTC
- TRBJ2-3 - TRBV11-3 CASAPGHSTDTQYF TGTGCCAGCGCCCCGGGACACAGCACAGATACGCAGTATTTT
- TRBJ1-2 TRBD1 TRBV5-6 CASSLQTGPYGYTF TGTGCCAGCAGCCTTCAGACAGGGCCCTATGGCTACACCTTC
- TRBJ1-1 - TRBV5-1 CASRSPPTAEAFF TGCGCCAGCAGGTCCCCCCCCACGGCTGAAGCTTTCTTT
- TRBJ2-7 TRBD1 TRBV30 CAWSPTSIRGPYEQYF TGTGCCTGGAGTCCGACTTCCATCAGGGGGCCCTACGAGCAGTACTTC
- TRBJ2-3 - TRBV6-5 CASSYRGHSTDTQYF TGTGCCAGCAGTTACCGGGGTCATAGCACAGATACGCAGTATTTT
- TRBJ1-6 TRBD1 TRBV27 CASSPKDTGGNSPLHF TGTGCCAGCAGTCCCAAGGATACAGGGGGAAATTCACCCCTCCACTTT
- TRBJ2-4 - TRBV7-2 CASSLEVSGSKNIQYF TGTGCCAGCAGCTTAGAGGTATCGGGGAGCAAAAACATTCAGTACTTC
few TRBJ1-2 - TRBV12-3/TRBV12-4 CASSLRDGYTF TGTGCCAGCAGTTTGCGAGATGGCTACACCTTC
- TRBJ2-7 - TRBV18 CASSDSGFSYEQYF TGTGCCAGCTCTGACTCGGGTTTTTCCTACGAGCAGTACTTC